This T cell receptor beta chain stems from a study of blood T cell repertoires in COVID-19. V was cut by 0 bases and J by 3 bases, with 12 bases left in between. The CDR3 is 15 amino acids. From germline, CDR1 is MNHNS and CDR2 SASEGT. Data came from immunoSEQ multiplex PCR; TCRdb stores just in-frame clones and leaves some out. The sample shows 410,000 or so clones, approximately 89% of them seen only once. The genes are TRBV6-1 and TRBJ2-7; D remains unclear. The sequence derives from a woman aged 40 to 50 with COVID-19, enrolled during active disease. The material sequenced was peripheral blood. The CDR3 region has the DNA TGTGCCAGCAGTGAAGCCCCAAGAGCTCTCTACGAGCAGTACTTC. Translation: CASSEAPRALYEQYF.